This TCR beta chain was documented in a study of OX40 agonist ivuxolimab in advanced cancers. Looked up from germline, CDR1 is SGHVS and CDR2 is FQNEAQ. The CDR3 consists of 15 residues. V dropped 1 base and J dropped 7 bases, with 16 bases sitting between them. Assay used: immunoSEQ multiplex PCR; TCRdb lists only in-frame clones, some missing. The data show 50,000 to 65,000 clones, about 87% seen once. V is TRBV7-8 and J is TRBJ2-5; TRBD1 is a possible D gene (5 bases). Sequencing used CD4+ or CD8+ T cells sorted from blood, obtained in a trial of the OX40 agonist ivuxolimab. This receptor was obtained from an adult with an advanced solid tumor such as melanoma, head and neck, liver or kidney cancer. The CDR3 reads CASSLVGVATGTQYF. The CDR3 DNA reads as TGTGCCAGCAGCTTAGTAGGGGTGGCTACGGGGACCCAGTACTTC.